The subject of this entry is one TCR beta chain. The CDR3 is 15 residues long. The V gene end was trimmed by 4 bases and the J gene end by 4 bases; junction bases not matched to a gene: 7. Germline V gives CDR1 SGHVS, CDR2 FQNEAQ. The data were obtained in a study of T cell changes during pregnancy in multiple sclerosis. The assay was immunoSEQ multiplex PCR, and TCRdb's table has in-frame clones only and misses some. The sample lists around 73,000 clones, around 92% occurring once. This specimen was peripheral blood, taken in the third trimester of pregnancy. V gene TRBV7-8 combines with J gene TRBJ1-1, with 9 bases aligning to TRBD1. This clonotype was obtained from a female donor in good health, enrolled as a control in a pregnancy study. CDR3 region: CASSSTGTGFTEAFF. For the CDR3, the DNA is TGTGCCAGCAGCTCTACGGGGACAGGGTTCACTGAAGCTTTCTTT.